A selection of T cell receptor beta chains follows, all from one sample in a study of blood T cell repertoires in COVID-19. Generated by immunoSEQ multiplex PCR, the TCRdb table keeps only in-frame clones and is missing some. The sample has about 290,000 clones, approximately 88% seen once; the top ten hold about 1.8%. Source material: PBMCs or T cells enriched from blood (not recorded which). The receptors shown here come from a woman aged 40-49 years who had recovered from COVID-19. Both conserved end residues are part of each CDR3. D genes are given only for firm matches. Clone size appears in some rows only: once, few, many, or a class for an expanded clone.

>TRBJ2-1|-|-|TRBV24-1
CATSDSTRLDNEQFF
TGTGCCACCAGTGATTCGACAAGGCTCGACAATGAGCAGTTCTTC
>TRBJ2-1|-|-|TRBV15
CATSSRVERDEQFF
TGTGCCACCAGCAGCCGGGTCGAGCGCGATGAGCAGTTCTTC
>TRBJ1-3|-|-|TRBV18
CASSPNAFSSGNTIYF
TGTGCCAGCTCACCAAACGCGTTTAGCTCTGGAAACACCATATATTTT
>TRBJ2-5|-|-|TRBV5-8
CASSLVLLAGPEQETQYF
TGTGCCAGCAGCTTGGTACTGTTGGCGGGACCGGAACAAGAGACCCAGTACTTC
>TRBJ2-3|-|TRBD2|TRBV6-4
CASSLAGDADTQYF
TGTGCCAGCAGTCTAGCGGGAGATGCAGATACGCAGTATTTT
>TRBJ1-2|-|-|TRBV2
CASSAGMVYGYTF
TGTGCCAGCAGTGCAGGGATGGTCTATGGCTACACCTTC
>TRBJ2-6|-|TRBD1|TRBV5-6
CASSLLGQSGANVLTF
TGTGCCAGCAGCCTACTGGGACAGTCTGGGGCCAACGTCCTGACTTTC
>TRBJ1-1|-|-|TRBV7-9
CASSLAGVGTEAFF
TGTGCCAGCAGCTTAGCGGGCGTGGGCACTGAAGCTTTCTTT
>TRBJ1-1|-|TRBD1|TRBV19
CASSPPGGGTEAFF
TGTGCCAGTAGTCCTCCAGGGGGAGGCACTGAAGCTTTCTTT
>TRBJ2-7|-|-|TRBV12-5
CASGLGDSFKQYF
TGTGCTAGTGGTTTGGGGGACTCGTTCAAGCAGTACTTC
>TRBJ2-7|once|-|TRBV18
CASSPPFGGHYEQYF
TGTGCCAGCTCACCGCCATTCGGCGGACACTACGAGCAGTACTTC
>TRBJ2-7|-|TRBD2|TRBV7-8
CASSLAPGLASYEQYF
TGTGCCAGCAGCTTAGCTCCGGGACTAGCGAGCTACGAGCAGTACTTC
>TRBJ1-3|-|-|TRBV30
CAWSPGTPGNTIYF
TGTGCCTGGAGTCCCGGGACACCTGGAAACACCATATATTTT
>TRBJ2-7|few|-|TRBV7-3
CASSLTGAGYEQYF
TGTGCCAGCAGCTTAACGGGAGCAGGTTACGAGCAGTACTTC
>TRBJ1-3|once|TRBD1|TRBV7-7
CASSSGQGAGNTIYF
TGTGCTAGCAGCTCCGGACAGGGTGCGGGAAACACCATATATTTT
>TRBJ1-1|once|-|TRBV6-2/TRBV6-3
CASSYQVGAGNTEAFF
TGTGCCAGCAGTTATCAGGTAGGGGCCGGGAACACTGAAGCTTTCTTT
>TRBJ1-4|-|-|TRBV30
CAWGGPINRKLFF
TGTGCCTGGGGGGGGCCAATCAATCGGAAACTGTTTTTT
>TRBJ2-1|-|TRBD2|TRBV7-6
CASSLGSGGLATEQFF
TGTGCCAGCAGCTTGGGTAGCGGGGGGTTAGCTACTGAGCAGTTCTTC
>TRBJ2-1|-|TRBD1|TRBV11-2
CASSPGGFYNEQFF
TGTGCCAGCAGCCCAGGGGGCTTCTACAATGAGCAGTTCTTC
>TRBJ1-2|once|TRBD1|TRBV7-6
CASSRDRDYGYTF
TGTGCCAGCAGCCGAGACAGGGACTATGGCTACACCTTC
>TRBJ1-6|-|TRBD1|TRBV25-1
CASSEQGASPLHF
TGTGCCAGCAGTGAGCAGGGGGCATCACCCCTCCACTTT
>TRBJ2-2|-|TRBD2|TRBV12-3/TRBV12-4
CASERGTGELFF
TGTGCCAGCGAGCGGGGGACCGGGGAGCTGTTTTTT
>TRBJ1-5|-|TRBD1|TRBV24-1
CATSDCRDRVAGQPQHF
TGTGCCACCAGTGATTGCCGGGACAGGGTTGCGGGTCAGCCCCAGCATTTT
>TRBJ2-2|-|-|TRBV5-1
CASSGQDWTGELFF
TGCGCCAGCAGCGGCCAAGACTGGACCGGGGAGCTGTTTTTT
>TRBJ1-2|few|TRBD1|TRBV2
CASRVGTGYGYTF
TGTGCCAGCAGGGTCGGGACAGGCTATGGCTACACCTTC
>TRBJ2-7|-|-|TRBV5-6
CASGPGLAYEQYF
TGTGCCAGCGGCCCGGGACTTGCCTACGAGCAGTACTTC
>TRBJ2-2|-|-|TRBV5-1
CASSLMGRYTGELFF
TGCGCCAGCAGCTTGATGGGGCGCTACACCGGGGAGCTGTTTTTT
>TRBJ2-1|-|-|TRBV5-1
CASSKAGTNEQFF
TGCGCCAGCTCGAAGGCGGGAACCAATGAGCAGTTCTTC
>TRBJ1-1|once|TRBD1|TRBV30
CAWSRDSNTEAFF
TGTGCCTGGAGTCGGGACAGTAACACTGAAGCTTTCTTT
>TRBJ1-1|-|TRBD1|TRBV25-1
CASSVGGQGFAEAFF
TGTGCCAGCAGTGTAGGGGGACAGGGGTTCGCTGAAGCTTTCTTT
>TRBJ2-7|-|TRBD2|TRBV6-6
CASGRGDSYEQYF
TGTGCCAGCGGGCGGGGGGACTCCTACGAGCAGTACTTC
>TRBJ2-3|-|-|TRBV30
CAWELGTDTQYF
TGTGCCTGGGAGCTGGGCACAGATACGCAGTATTTT
>TRBJ2-5|-|TRBD2|TRBV2
CASSGRGGETQYF
TGTGCCAGCAGTGGGCGGGGGGGAGAGACCCAGTACTTC
>TRBJ1-1|-|-|TRBV27
CASRPRWGAGNTEAFF
TGTGCCAGCAGGCCCCGATGGGGCGCCGGGAACACTGAAGCTTTCTTT
>TRBJ2-3|-|TRBD2|TRBV19
CASSGSSGGLDTQYF
TGTGCCAGTAGTGGGTCTAGCGGGGGTTTAGATACGCAGTATTTT
>TRBJ1-2|-|TRBD1|TRBV24-1
CATSDSIMDRVKVYGYTF
TGTGCCACCAGTGATTCGATAATGGACAGGGTTAAGGTCTATGGCTACACCTTC
>TRBJ2-5|-|-|TRBV7-8
CASSFHKVTGEEETQYF
TGTGCCAGCAGCTTCCACAAAGTAACGGGGGAGGAAGAGACCCAGTACTTC
>TRBJ2-3|-|-|TRBV3-1/TRBV3-2
CASSQMVTSPDTQYF
TGTGCCAGCAGCCAAATGGTCACATCGCCAGATACGCAGTATTTT
>TRBJ1-6|-|-|TRBV18
CASSPTQRGSSPLHF
TGTGCCAGCTCACCAACTCAAAGGGGGTCTTCACCCCTCCACTTT
>TRBJ2-1|-|TRBD1|TRBV7-2
CASSLALGQGATEQFF
TGTGCCAGCAGCTTAGCGCTAGGACAGGGGGCGACTGAGCAGTTCTTC
>TRBJ2-3|-|-|TRBV2
CASRYRESTDTQYF
TGTGCCAGCAGGTACAGGGAGTCGACAGATACGCAGTATTTT
>TRBJ1-6|-|-|TRBV3-1/TRBV3-2
CASSQGGGANSPLHF
TGTGCCAGCAGCCAAGGGGGTGGGGCGAATTCACCCCTCCACTTT
>TRBJ2-3|-|TRBD1|TRBV7-9
CASSSGGYLTDTQYF
TGTGCCAGCAGCTCAGGGGGATACCTCACAGATACGCAGTATTTT
>TRBJ1-5|-|-|TRBV30
CAWSPGNQPQHF
TGTGCCTGGAGCCCGGGCAATCAGCCCCAGCATTTT
>TRBJ2-5|-|TRBD1|TRBV29-1
CSVSTGGRVQETQYF
TGCAGCGTTTCAACAGGGGGCCGAGTCCAAGAGACCCAGTACTTC
>TRBJ2-2|-|TRBD1|TRBV4-3
CASSQEWWGQSNTGELFF
TGCGCCAGCAGCCAAGAATGGTGGGGACAGTCGAACACCGGGGAGCTGTTTTTT
>TRBJ2-1|-|-|TRBV30
CAWSLSYNEQFF
TGTGCCTGGAGCCTGTCCTACAATGAGCAGTTCTTC
>TRBJ2-7|-|-|TRBV27
CASTALGRGTYEQYF
TGTGCCAGCACCGCCCTGGGGCGGGGAACCTACGAGCAGTACTTC
>TRBJ2-7|-|-|TRBV2
CAIFKDSQIYEQYF
TGTGCCATTTTTAAGGACAGTCAAATCTACGAGCAGTACTTC
>TRBJ2-1|-|TRBD1|TRBV19
CASSIGGQGRGNEQFF
TGTGCCAGTAGTATAGGGGGACAGGGAAGGGGCAATGAGCAGTTCTTC
>TRBJ1-1|-|-|TRBV27
CASSPIHMNTEAFF
TGTGCCAGCAGTCCCATCCACATGAACACTGAAGCTTTCTTT
>TRBJ1-2|-|-|TRBV3-1/TRBV3-2
CASSRTTPGNYGYTF
TGTGCCAGCAGCCGTACGACCCCAGGGAACTATGGCTACACCTTC
>TRBJ2-3|-|TRBD2|TRBV5-1
CASSQGLAGGAADTQYF
TGCGCCAGCAGCCAAGGACTAGCGGGAGGAGCGGCAGATACGCAGTATTTT
>TRBJ2-1|-|TRBD2|TRBV24-1
CATSDSAPGLFYDEQFF
TGTGCCACCAGTGATTCTGCCCCGGGACTATTTTACGATGAGCAGTTCTTC
>TRBJ1-1|-|TRBD1|TRBV29-1
CSGGRGQTNTEAFF
TGCAGCGGCGGCAGGGGACAGACGAACACTGAAGCTTTCTTT
>TRBJ2-1|-|TRBD2|TRBV3-1/TRBV3-2
CASSQVSWTSGGENNEQFF
TGTGCCAGCAGCCAAGTATCCTGGACTAGCGGGGGGGAGAACAATGAGCAGTTCTTC
>TRBJ1-4|-|-|TRBV2
CASSGAGNEKLFF
TGTGCCAGCAGTGGCGCGGGAAATGAAAAACTGTTTTTT
>TRBJ2-7|-|TRBD2|TRBV3-1/TRBV3-2
CASSCKEGLASYEQYF
TGTGCCAGCAGCTGTAAAGAAGGACTAGCGAGCTACGAGCAGTACTTC
>TRBJ1-1|-|-|TRBV5-5
CASSRVNTEAFF
TGTGCCAGCAGCCGGGTGAACACTGAAGCTTTCTTT
>TRBJ2-3|-|-|TRBV29-1
CSVDSPGGTDTQYF
TGCAGCGTTGACAGTCCCGGGGGCACAGATACGCAGTATTTT